This T cell receptor (beta chain) derives from a study of cytomegalovirus exposure and HLA in healthy donors. Details on this clone: Its antigen is still unknown.

Here immunoSEQ multiplex PCR was the method, and the copy in TCRdb shows in-frame clones only, minus some. The sample lists about 50,000 clones, almost 95% occurring once. This CDR3 spans 14 amino acids. The germline V gene has CDR1 SNHLY and CDR2 FYNNEI. Trimming removed 7 bases from V and 1 base from J; junction bases left unmatched: 3. Study outcomes and limitations: The study found most TCR sequences rare, yet found some public TCRs in many donors. The classifier reportedly diagnosed cytomegalovirus status with high sensitivity and specificity. Specific recognition of CMV antigens was confirmed in vitro for a few chains (all CMV-associated).

The chain uses TRBV2 and TRBJ2-1, with 8 nucleotides matching TRBD1. The specimen sequenced was PBMCs. The receptor was isolated from a man aged 18 to 29 in good health and CMV-seronegative. CDR3 sequence: CASKDRVSYNEQFF. The CDR3 nucleotides read TGTGCCAGCAAGGACAGGGTTTCCTACAATGAGCAGTTCTTC.